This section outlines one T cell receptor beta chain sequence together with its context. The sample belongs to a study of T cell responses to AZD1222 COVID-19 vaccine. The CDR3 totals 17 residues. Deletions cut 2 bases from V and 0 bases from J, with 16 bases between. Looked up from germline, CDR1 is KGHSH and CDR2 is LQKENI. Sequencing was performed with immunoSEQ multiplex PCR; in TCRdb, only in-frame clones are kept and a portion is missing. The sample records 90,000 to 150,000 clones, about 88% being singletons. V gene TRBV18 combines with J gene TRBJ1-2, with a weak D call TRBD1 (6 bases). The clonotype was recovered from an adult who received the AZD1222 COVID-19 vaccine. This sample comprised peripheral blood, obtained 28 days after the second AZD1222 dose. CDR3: CASSPIQGVTSNYGYTF. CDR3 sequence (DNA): TGTGCCAGCTCACCAATACAGGGTGTGACTTCTAACTATGGCTACACCTTC.